These T cell receptor beta chains were read from a single sample in a study of shared clonotypes between healthy human individuals. Data came from immunoSEQ multiplex PCR; TCRdb stores just in-frame clones and leaves some out. The sample lists some 2,000,000 clones; over 85% were seen once. Source material: naive CD4+ T cells sorted from blood. The receptors stem from a man aged 18 to 29 in good health. Both conserved end residues are part of each CDR3. The order of the fields is CDR3 length, J gene, clone size, V gene, D gene, CDR3 DNA, CDR3 protein. D genes are given only for firm matches. Where a row states a size, it is once, few, many or the class of an expanded clone; other rows omit it.

>14|TRBJ1-4|.|TRBV6-1|.
TGTGCCAGCAGTGAAGCGGGGGATGGGGAAAAACTGTTTTTT
CASSEAGDGEKLFF
>11|TRBJ1-2|.|TRBV5-4|.
TGTGCCAGCAGCTTGGAGTCGGGCTACACCTTC
CASSLESGYTF
>14|TRBJ1-6|.|TRBV6-6|.
TGTGCCAGCAGTTATGGAGAGAGAAATTCACCCCTCCACTTT
CASSYGERNSPLHF
>13|TRBJ2-5|.|TRBV9|.
TGTGCCAGCAGCGCGCAGGGACAAGAGACCCAGTACTTC
CASSAQGQETQYF
>13|TRBJ2-4|.|TRBV10-3|.
TGTGCCATCAGTGAAGGAGCCAAAAACATTCAGTACTTC
CAISEGAKNIQYF
>14|TRBJ2-7|.|TRBV6-5|TRBD1
TGTGCCAGCAGCCCTGGGACAGACCCTACGAGCTTGGACTTC
CASSPGTDPTSLDF
>15|TRBJ1-6|.|TRBV10-3|.
TGTGCCATCAGTCTACGAGGCGGGGAGGATTCACCCCTCCACTTT
CAISLRGGEDSPLHF
>14|TRBJ2-4|.|TRBV30|.
TGTGCCTGGAGTGGGGGATCTCCCAAAAACATTCAGTACTTC
CAWSGGSPKNIQYF
>16|TRBJ1-3|.|TRBV9|.
TGTGCCAGCAGCGTAGACCCCTACAGTACTGGAAACACCATATATTTT
CASSVDPYSTGNTIYF
>13|TRBJ1-4|once|TRBV30|TRBD1
TGTGCCTGGAGTGGGACAGGGGGCTCCTTACTGTTTTTT
CAWSGTGGSLLFF
>15|TRBJ2-1|.|TRBV2|TRBD1
TGTGCCAGCAGGGGACAGGGGGCGATGAACAATGAGCAGTTCTTC
CASRGQGAMNNEQFF
>13|TRBJ2-7|.|TRBV2|.
TGTGCCAGCAGTGAAACAGGTAACTACGAGCAGTACTTC
CASSETGNYEQYF
>15|TRBJ1-4|.|TRBV28|TRBD1
TGTGCCAGCAGGGGTACAGGGGGCGTCTCTGAAAAACTGTTTTTT
CASRGTGGVSEKLFF
>15|TRBJ2-5|once|TRBV18|.
TGTGCCAGCTCACCAAATCAGGGCGAGGGAGAGACCCAGTACTTC
CASSPNQGEGETQYF
>15|TRBJ1-4|.|TRBV9|.
TGTGCCAGCAGCGTAGGGGGGCAGCCGCTTGAAAAACTGTTTTTT
CASSVGGQPLEKLFF
>15|TRBJ1-4|once|TRBV6-1|.
TGTGCCAGCGCCCTAGAGGGGACGGCTAATGAAAAACTGTTTTTT
CASALEGTANEKLFF
>17|TRBJ1-5|.|TRBV2|.
TGTGCCAGCAGTCTCGGGACTAAGGGGGATAGCAATCAGCCCCAGCATTTT
CASSLGTKGDSNQPQHF
>13|TRBJ1-1|.|TRBV11-3|.
TGTGCCAGCAGCTTAGAAGGGGGGACTGAAGCTTTCTTT
CASSLEGGTEAFF
>15|TRBJ2-6|.|TRBV28|.
TGTGCCAGCAGGGAGACAGGAGCTGGGGCCAACGTCCTGACTTTC
CASRETGAGANVLTF
>14|TRBJ1-1|.|TRBV6-6|TRBD1
TGTGCCAGCAGTTTACAGGGGGCTAGCACTGAAGCTTTCTTT
CASSLQGASTEAFF
>15|TRBJ1-3|.|TRBV6-1|.
TGTGCCAGCAGTGACCCAGGCGTCTCTGGAAACACCATATATTTT
CASSDPGVSGNTIYF
>16|TRBJ1-3|.|TRBV14|.
TGTGCCAGCAGGCCCCGAGAACTCATCTCTGGAAACACCATATATTTT
CASRPRELISGNTIYF
>14|TRBJ2-2|.|TRBV7-2|.
TGTGCCAGCAGCTTAGCAGGGAACACCGGGGAGCTGTTTTTT
CASSLAGNTGELFF
>13|TRBJ1-5|once|TRBV30|.
TGTGCCTGGAGTGTACAACCCAATCAGCCCCAGCATTTT
CAWSVQPNQPQHF
>13|TRBJ2-5|.|TRBV19|.
TGTGCCAGTAGTGAACAGACACGGGAGACCCAGTACTTC
CASSEQTRETQYF
>15|TRBJ1-2|.|TRBV10-3|TRBD1
TGTGCCATCAAAGAGGACAGGTCTTCTTATTATGGCTACACCTTC
CAIKEDRSSYYGYTF
>13|TRBJ2-7|.|TRBV27|.
TGTGTCACAGCGAGGGTCCCGCTTTACGAGCAGTACTTC
CVTARVPLYEQYF
>18|TRBJ2-1|.|TRBV5-4|TRBD2
TGTGCCAGCAGCCCCATAGCGGGGGGGCTAAAAGGGAACAATGAGCAGTTCTTC
CASSPIAGGLKGNNEQFF
>15|TRBJ2-7|.|TRBV6-6|.
TGTGCCAGCAGTTATGGGCAGGCGACCTCCTACGAGCAGTACTTC
CASSYGQATSYEQYF
>15|TRBJ2-3|.|TRBV29-1|.
TGCAGCGTTGCCGACGGGAGTTTAGCAACAGATACGCAGTATTTT
CSVADGSLATDTQYF
>15|TRBJ1-5|.|TRBV30|.
TGTGCCTGGACTTCAGGCCTGGGTAGCAATCAGCCCCAGCATTTT
CAWTSGLGSNQPQHF
>15|TRBJ1-3|once|TRBV5-6|.
TGTGCCAGCAGCTTGAAGGGAATGGGGGGAAACACCATATATTTT
CASSLKGMGGNTIYF
>16|TRBJ1-3|.|TRBV7-8|.
TGTGCCAGCAGCTTAGCGGGTATAGGTTCTGGAAACACCATATATTTT
CASSLAGIGSGNTIYF